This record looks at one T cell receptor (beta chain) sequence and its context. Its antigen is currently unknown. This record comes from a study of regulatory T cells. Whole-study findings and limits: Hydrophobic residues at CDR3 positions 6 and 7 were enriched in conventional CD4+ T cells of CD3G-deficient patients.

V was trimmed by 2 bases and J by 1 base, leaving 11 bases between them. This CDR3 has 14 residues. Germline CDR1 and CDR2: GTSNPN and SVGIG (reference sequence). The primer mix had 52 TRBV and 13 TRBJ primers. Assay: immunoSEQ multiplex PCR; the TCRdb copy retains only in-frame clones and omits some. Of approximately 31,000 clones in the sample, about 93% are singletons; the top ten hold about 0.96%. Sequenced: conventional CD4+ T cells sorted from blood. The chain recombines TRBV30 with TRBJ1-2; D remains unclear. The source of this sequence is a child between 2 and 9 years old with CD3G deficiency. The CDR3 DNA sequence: TGTGCCTGGAGTTACGGAAGCTTTAACTATGGCTACACCTTC. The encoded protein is CAWSYGSFNYGYTF.